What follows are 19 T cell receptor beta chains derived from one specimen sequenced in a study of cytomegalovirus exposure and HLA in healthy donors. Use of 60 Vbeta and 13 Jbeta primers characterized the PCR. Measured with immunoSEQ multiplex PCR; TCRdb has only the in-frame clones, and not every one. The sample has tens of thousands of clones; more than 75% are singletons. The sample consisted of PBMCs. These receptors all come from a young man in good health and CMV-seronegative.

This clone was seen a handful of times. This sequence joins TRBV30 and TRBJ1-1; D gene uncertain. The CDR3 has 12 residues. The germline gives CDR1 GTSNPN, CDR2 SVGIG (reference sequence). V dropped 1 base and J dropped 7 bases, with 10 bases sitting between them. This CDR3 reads CAWSDSGVEAFF. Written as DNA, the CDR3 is TGTGCCTGGAGTGACTCGGGAGTTGAAGCTTTCTTT.

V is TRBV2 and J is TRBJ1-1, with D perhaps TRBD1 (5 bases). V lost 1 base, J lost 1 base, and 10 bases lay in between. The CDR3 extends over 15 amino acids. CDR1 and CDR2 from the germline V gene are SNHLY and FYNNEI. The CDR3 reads CASSEGWGGNTEAFF. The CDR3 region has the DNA TGTGCCAGCAGTGAAGGGTGGGGGGGGAACACTGAAGCTTTCTTT.

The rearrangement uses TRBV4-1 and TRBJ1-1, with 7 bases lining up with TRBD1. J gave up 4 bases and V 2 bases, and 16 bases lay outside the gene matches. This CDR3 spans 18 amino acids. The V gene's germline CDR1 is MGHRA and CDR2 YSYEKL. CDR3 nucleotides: TGCGCCAGCAGCCAACCCACGGGACAGTTCTTTGTTTCCACTGAAGCTTTCTTT. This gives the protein CASSQPTGQFFVSTEAFF.

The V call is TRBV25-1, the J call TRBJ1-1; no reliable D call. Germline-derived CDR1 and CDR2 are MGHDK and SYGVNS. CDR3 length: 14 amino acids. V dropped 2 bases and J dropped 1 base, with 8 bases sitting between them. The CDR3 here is CASSEALRNTEAFF. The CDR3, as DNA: TGTGCCAGCAGTGAAGCTCTCAGGAACACTGAAGCTTTCTTT. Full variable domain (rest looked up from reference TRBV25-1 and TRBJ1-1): EADIYQTPRYLVIGTGKKITLECSQTMGHDKMYWYQQDPGMELHLIHYSYGVNSTEKGDLSSESTVSRIRTEHFPLTLESARPSHTSQYLCASSEALRNTEAFFGQGTRLTVV.

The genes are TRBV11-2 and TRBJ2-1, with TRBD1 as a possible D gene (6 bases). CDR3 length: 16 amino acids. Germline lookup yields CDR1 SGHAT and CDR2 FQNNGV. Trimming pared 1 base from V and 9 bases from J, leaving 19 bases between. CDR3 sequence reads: CASSLATPTGWGEQFF. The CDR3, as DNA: TGTGCCAGCAGCTTAGCGACTCCAACAGGGTGGGGTGAGCAGTTCTTC.

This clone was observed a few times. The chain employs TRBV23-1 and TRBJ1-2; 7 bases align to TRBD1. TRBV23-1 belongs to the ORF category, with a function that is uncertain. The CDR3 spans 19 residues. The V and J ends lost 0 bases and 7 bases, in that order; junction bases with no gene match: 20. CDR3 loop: CASSQSIIGQDAGLVGYTF. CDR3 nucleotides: TGCGCCAGCAGTCAATCGATAATAGGACAGGACGCGGGTCTGGTTGGCTACACCTTC.

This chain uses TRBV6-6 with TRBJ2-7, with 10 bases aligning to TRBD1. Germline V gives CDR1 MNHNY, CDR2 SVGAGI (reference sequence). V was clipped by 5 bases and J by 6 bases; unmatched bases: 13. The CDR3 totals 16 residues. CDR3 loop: CASSNPPGQGFLEQYV. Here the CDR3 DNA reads TGTGCCAGCAGTAACCCTCCGGGACAGGGGTTTCTCGAGCAGTACGTC.

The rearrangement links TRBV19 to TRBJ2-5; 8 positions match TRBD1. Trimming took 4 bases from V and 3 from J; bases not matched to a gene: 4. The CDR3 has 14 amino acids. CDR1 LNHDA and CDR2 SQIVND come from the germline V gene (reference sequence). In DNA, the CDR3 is TGTGCCAGTAGTAGGCAGGGGGCGGAAGAGACCCAGTACTTC. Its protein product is CASSRQGAEETQYF.

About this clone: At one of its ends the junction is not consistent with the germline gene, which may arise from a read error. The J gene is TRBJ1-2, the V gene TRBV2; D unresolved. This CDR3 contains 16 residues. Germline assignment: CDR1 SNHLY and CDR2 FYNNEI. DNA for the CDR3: TGTGCCAGCAGGGAAGGTCCCCGCGGCAGAAACTATGGCTACACCTTC. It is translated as CASREGPRGRNYGYTF.

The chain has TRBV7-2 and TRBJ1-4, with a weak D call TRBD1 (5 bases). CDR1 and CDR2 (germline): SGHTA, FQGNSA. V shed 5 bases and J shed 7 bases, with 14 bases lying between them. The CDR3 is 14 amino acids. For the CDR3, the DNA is TGTGCCAGCAGCCCGACAGTGGGAGGTGAAAAACTGTTTTTT. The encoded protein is CASSPTVGGEKLFF.

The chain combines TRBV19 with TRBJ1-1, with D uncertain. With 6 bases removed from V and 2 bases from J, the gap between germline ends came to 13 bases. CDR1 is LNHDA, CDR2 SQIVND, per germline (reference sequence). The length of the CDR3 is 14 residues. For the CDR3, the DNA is TGTGCCAGTAGCCCGAGGGAGTATAACACTGAAGCTTTCTTT. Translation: CASSPREYNTEAFF. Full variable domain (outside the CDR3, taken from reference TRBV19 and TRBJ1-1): DGGITQSPKYLFRKEGQNVTLSCEQNLNHDAMYWYRQDPGQGLRLIYYSQIVNDFQKGDIAEGYSVSREKKESFPLTVTSAQKNPTAFYLCASSPREYNTEAFFGQGTRLTVV.

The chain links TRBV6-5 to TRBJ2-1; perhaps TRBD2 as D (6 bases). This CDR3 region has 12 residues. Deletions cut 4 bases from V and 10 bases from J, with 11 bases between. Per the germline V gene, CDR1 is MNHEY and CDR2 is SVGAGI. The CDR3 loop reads CASSSGLREQFF. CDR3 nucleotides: TGTGCCAGCAGTTCCGGACTACGGGAGCAGTTCTTC.

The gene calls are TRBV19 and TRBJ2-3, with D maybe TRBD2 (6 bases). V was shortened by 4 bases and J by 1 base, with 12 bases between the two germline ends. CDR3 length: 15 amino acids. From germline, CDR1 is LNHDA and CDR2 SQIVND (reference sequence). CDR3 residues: CASSTTRSGTDTQYF. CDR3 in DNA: TGTGCCAGTAGTACGACTAGATCCGGCACAGATACGCAGTATTTT.

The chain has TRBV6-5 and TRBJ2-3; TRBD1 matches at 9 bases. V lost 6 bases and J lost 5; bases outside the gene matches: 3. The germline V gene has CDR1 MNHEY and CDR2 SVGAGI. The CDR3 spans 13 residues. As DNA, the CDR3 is TGTGCCAGCAGCGGACAGGGGATAGATACGCAGTATTTT. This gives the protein CASSGQGIDTQYF.

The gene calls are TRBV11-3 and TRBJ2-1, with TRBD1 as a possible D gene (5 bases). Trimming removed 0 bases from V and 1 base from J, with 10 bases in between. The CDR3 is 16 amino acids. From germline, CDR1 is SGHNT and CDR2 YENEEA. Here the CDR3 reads CASSLDGQGSYNEQFF. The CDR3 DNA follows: TGTGCCAGCAGCTTAGACGGGCAGGGTTCCTACAATGAGCAGTTCTTC.

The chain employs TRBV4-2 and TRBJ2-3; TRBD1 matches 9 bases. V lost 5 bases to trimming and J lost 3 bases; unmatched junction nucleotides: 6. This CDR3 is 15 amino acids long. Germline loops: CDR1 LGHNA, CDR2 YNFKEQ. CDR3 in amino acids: CASSKGGQGTDTQYF. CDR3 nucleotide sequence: TGTGCCAGCAGCAAGGGGGGACAGGGAACAGATACGCAGTATTTT.

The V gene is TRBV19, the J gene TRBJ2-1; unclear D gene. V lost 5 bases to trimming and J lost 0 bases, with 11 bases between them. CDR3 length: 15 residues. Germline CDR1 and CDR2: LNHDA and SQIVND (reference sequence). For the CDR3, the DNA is TGTGCCAGTAGTGTAGTAACCGGCTCCTACAATGAGCAGTTCTTC. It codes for CASSVVTGSYNEQFF.

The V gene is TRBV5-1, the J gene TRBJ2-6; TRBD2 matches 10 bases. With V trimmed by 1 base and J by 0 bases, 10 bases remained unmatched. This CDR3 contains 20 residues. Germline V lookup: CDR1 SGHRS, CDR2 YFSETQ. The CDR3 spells CASSLRLTSGVYSGANVLTF. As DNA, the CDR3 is TGCGCCAGCAGCTTGCGCCTCACTAGCGGGGTATACTCTGGGGCCAACGTCCTGACTTTC. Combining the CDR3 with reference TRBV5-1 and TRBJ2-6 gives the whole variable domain KAGVTQTPRYLIKTRGQQVTLSCSPISGHRSVSWYQQTPGQGLQFLFEYFSETQRNKGNFPGRFSGRQFSNSRSEMNVSTLELGDSALYLCASSLRLTSGVYSGANVLTFGAGSRLTVL.

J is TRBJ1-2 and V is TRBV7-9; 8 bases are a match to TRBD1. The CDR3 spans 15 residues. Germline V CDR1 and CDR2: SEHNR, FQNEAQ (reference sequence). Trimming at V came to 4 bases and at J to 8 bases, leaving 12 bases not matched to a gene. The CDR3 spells CASSSPTGEGWGYTF. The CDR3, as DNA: TGTGCCAGCAGCTCGCCGACAGGGGAGGGGTGGGGCTACACCTTC.